One sample yielded the 4 T cell receptor beta chains listed below, sequenced in a study of cytomegalovirus exposure and HLA in healthy donors. PCR was performed using 60 Vbeta and 13 Jbeta primers. The table came from immunoSEQ multiplex PCR; TCRdb's copy has only in-frame clones and leaves some out. Listed are over 150,000 clones; almost 0.75% falls within the top ten. Sequenced input: PBMCs. The receptors were sampled from a boy aged 10-17 years in good health and CMV-seronegative.

The rearrangement uses TRBV9 and TRBJ1-5, with D maybe TRBD1 (5 bases). CDR1 and CDR2 from the germline V gene are SGDLS and YYNGEE. This CDR3 is 14 amino acids long. V dropped 0 bases and J dropped 9 bases, with 13 bases sitting between them. Here the CDR3 reads CASSVGRQGGPQHF. CDR3 nucleotide sequence: TGTGCCAGCAGCGTAGGGCGGCAGGGTGGGCCCCAGCATTTT.

The chain combines TRBV25-1 with TRBJ2-1; D may be TRBD1 (5 bases). The V gene lost 11 bases and the J gene lost 0 bases, with 23 bases spanning the gap. CDR1 MGHDK and CDR2 SYGVNS come from the germline V gene. This CDR3 spans 17 amino acids. The CDR3 spells CAQPLTRAPHSYNEQFF. DNA of the CDR3: TGTGCCCAACCTTTAACCAGGGCGCCTCACTCCTACAATGAGCAGTTCTTC.

This chain connects TRBV15 to TRBJ1-2; the D gene is possibly TRBD1 (6 bases). Germline V CDR1 and CDR2: LNHNV, YYDKDF (reference sequence). With 3 bases removed from V and 4 bases from J, the gap between germline ends came to 21 bases. This CDR3 spans 17 amino acids. CDR3 sequence: CATSRIQGQEETYGYTF. CDR3 nucleotides: TGTGCCACCAGCAGGATCCAGGGGCAGGAAGAAACCTATGGCTACACCTTC.

The chain is built from TRBV6-5 and TRBJ1-1, with D possibly matching TRBD1 (5 bases). Looked up from germline, CDR1 is MNHEY and CDR2 is SVGAGI. There are 15 residues in the CDR3. V was shortened by 5 bases and J by 0 bases, with 13 bases between the two germline ends. The CDR3 loop reads CASSRPGNMNTEAFF. CDR3 nucleotide sequence: TGTGCCAGCAGTAGACCAGGGAACATGAACACTGAAGCTTTCTTT.